This T cell receptor (beta chain) originates from a study of beta chain features in type 1 diabetes. Findings and caveats of the study: The study found moderately but significantly shorter TCRB CDR3s in all four CD4+ subsets of Type 1 diabetes patients. Still unanswered here is whether HLA type influences TCRB rearrangement. cDNA sequencing could over-represent cells with high TCR expression.

Sequencing targeted expressed TCRB transcripts, as all isolated RNA had been reverse transcribed. About 3.57 million reads per sample were averaged for naive, central memory and regulatory samples. Profiled with immunoSEQ multiplex PCR; TCRdb holds only in-frame clones, not every one. The sample yields some 150,000 clones, about 12% seen once. With respect to this clone: Its cognate antigen is unknown.

The V and J ends lost 1 base and 4 bases respectively, with 10 bases between them. This CDR3 has 13 residues. Germline CDR1 and CDR2: GTSNPN and SVGIG (reference sequence). The V gene is TRBV30, the J gene TRBJ1-1; D not resolved. The source material was central memory CD4+ T cells from blood. This receptor was obtained from a man between 18 and 29 years old with type 1 diabetes. The CDR3 region has the DNA TGTGCCTGGAGTGCGGAATTGGGCACTGAAGCTTTCTTT. The encoded protein is CAWSAELGTEAFF. Using reference TRBV30 and TRBJ1-1 for the parts outside the CDR3, the full variable domain is SQTIHQWPATLVQPVGSPLSLECTVEGTSNPNLYWYRQAAGRGLQLLFYSVGIGQISSEVPQNLSASRPQDRQFILSSKKLLLSDSGFYLCAWSAELGTEAFFGQGTRLTVV.